A single sample is the source of the 9 T cell receptor beta chains below, sequenced in a study of blood T cell repertoires in COVID-19. This table comes from immunoSEQ multiplex PCR, and its TCRdb copy is limited to in-frame clones, with some not included. The table shows fewer than 250,000 clones, with around four fifths occurring only once. Input material: peripheral blood. The receptors derive from a woman aged 60 to 75 with active or convalescent COVID-19.

The J gene is TRBJ2-5, the V gene TRBV5-4; D remains ambiguous. The CDR3 totals 14 residues. Looked up from germline, CDR1 is SGHNT and CDR2 is YYREEE (reference sequence). V lost 4 bases, J lost 1 base, and 11 bases lay in between. The CDR3 nucleotides are TGTGCCAGCAGCGGGCCCGGTCCCCAAGAGACCCAGTACTTC. The encoded protein is CASSGPGPQETQYF. Full variable domain (rest looked up from reference TRBV5-4 and TRBJ2-5): ETGVTQSPTHLIKTRGQQVTLRCSSQSGHNTVSWYQQALGQGPQFIFQYYREEENGRGNFPPRFSGLQFPNYSSELNVNALELDDSALYLCASSGPGPQETQYFGPGTRLLVL.

A single count supports this clone. The V gene is TRBV5-1, the J gene TRBJ1-1; D is uncertain. Trimming stripped 2 bases from V and 0 bases from J, with 5 bases between. The CDR3 sequence is 13 residues long. Looked up from germline, CDR1 is SGHRS and CDR2 is YFSETQ. Here the CDR3 reads CASSLALNTEAFF. The CDR3 region has the DNA TGCGCCAGCAGCTTAGCTTTGAACACTGAAGCTTTCTTT. The entire variable domain, with the rest obtained from reference TRBV5-1 and TRBJ1-1, is as follows: KAGVTQTPRYLIKTRGQQVTLSCSPISGHRSVSWYQQTPGQGLQFLFEYFSETQRNKGNFPGRFSGRQFSNSRSEMNVSTLELGDSALYLCASSLALNTEAFFGQGTRLTVV.

This chain uses TRBV6-4 with TRBJ1-1; TRBD1 might be the D (6 bases). Germline V gene lookup returns CDR1 MRHNA and CDR2 SNTAGT. Trimming stripped 7 bases from V and 1 base from J, with 16 bases between. The CDR3 contains 15 residues. Written as DNA, the CDR3 is TGTGCCAGCATCCCCTTGAGGGGGACGAACACTGAAGCTTTCTTT. Translating it yields CASIPLRGTNTEAFF.

There are a few counts of this clone. The chain combines TRBV7-9 with TRBJ2-7; 9 bases match TRBD2. The germline V gene encodes CDR1 SEHNR and CDR2 FQNEAQ (reference sequence). The CDR3 loop spans 16 amino acids. The trim removed 2 bases at V and 1 base at J, leaving 6 bases unmatched. CDR3 sequence reads: CASSLFSTSGSYEQYF. DNA for the CDR3: TGTGCCAGCAGCTTATTCTCGACTAGCGGATCCTACGAGCAGTACTTC.

The chain joins TRBV5-1 to TRBJ1-1, with D perhaps matching TRBD1 (5 bases). V shed 3 bases and J shed 4 bases, with 13 bases lying between them. Germline V gene lookup returns CDR1 SGHRS and CDR2 YFSETQ. This CDR3 is built from 14 residues. For the CDR3, the DNA is TGCGCCAGCAGCTCGGGGGTTTCCGGCACTGAAGCTTTCTTT. Translating gives CASSSGVSGTEAFF.

This clone was seen once. The rearrangement uses TRBV19 and TRBJ1-1, with 7 bases identical to TRBD1. Unmatched junction bases numbered 5, after V lost 7 bases and J lost 0 bases. From germline, CDR1 is LNHDA and CDR2 SQIVND (reference sequence). CDR3 length equals 14 residues. The CDR3 DNA reads TGTGCCAGTAACTCGGACAGGCTGAACACTGAAGCTTTCTTT. Amino acid sequence: CASNSDRLNTEAFF.

V and J are TRBV6-5 and TRBJ1-2, with a possible D match to TRBD1 (6 bases). Per the germline V gene, CDR1 is MNHEY and CDR2 is SVGAGI. This CDR3 has 15 amino acids. Trimming removed 4 bases from V and 0 bases from J, with 12 bases in between. CDR3 sequence (DNA): TGTGCCAGCAGTTCACTCAGGGGCTCTAACTATGGCTACACCTTC. Translating it yields CASSSLRGSNYGYTF.

The chain couples TRBV12-3 or TRBV12-4 to TRBJ2-1; 7 bases fit TRBD1. V was clipped by 3 bases and J by 7 bases; unmatched bases: 3. This CDR3 is 13 amino acids long. CDR3 loop: CASSFGQANEQFF. The CDR3 DNA follows: TGTGCCAGCAGTTTCGGACAGGCGAATGAGCAGTTCTTC.

This clone has more than one count but fewer than ten. This rearrangement joins TRBV3-1 (or the pseudogene TRBV3-2) to TRBJ2-1; 10 bases are shared with TRBD2. This CDR3 is built from 15 residues. Germline CDR1 reads LGHDT; CDR2 reads YNNKEL (reference sequence). V was clipped by 2 bases and J by 8 bases; unmatched bases: 6. The CDR3 loop reads CASSQLSGGLDEQFF. The CDR3, as DNA: TGTGCCAGCAGCCAACTTAGCGGGGGGCTGGATGAGCAGTTCTTC.